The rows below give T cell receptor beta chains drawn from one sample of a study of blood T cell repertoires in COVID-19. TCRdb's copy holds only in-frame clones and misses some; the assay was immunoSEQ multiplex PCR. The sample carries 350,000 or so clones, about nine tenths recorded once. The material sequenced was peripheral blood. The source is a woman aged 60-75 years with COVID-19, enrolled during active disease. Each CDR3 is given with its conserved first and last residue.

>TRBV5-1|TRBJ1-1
CASSFKGGSSTEAFF
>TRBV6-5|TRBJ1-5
CASSYSWTDQPQHF
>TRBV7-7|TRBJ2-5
CASSLLAGGLGETQYF
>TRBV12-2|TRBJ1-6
CARRATGHLNSPLHF
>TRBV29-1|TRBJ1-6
CSVAVQGVDSPLHF
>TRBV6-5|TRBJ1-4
CASSYARGGKREKLFF
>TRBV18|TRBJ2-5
CASSPTSGGQETQYF
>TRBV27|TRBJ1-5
CASSFQDRGYIYSNQPQHF
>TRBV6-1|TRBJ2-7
CASSERGTGGAEQYF
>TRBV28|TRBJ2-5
CASSLYGGRGKTQYF
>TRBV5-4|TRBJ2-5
CASSNHGTGPSETQYF
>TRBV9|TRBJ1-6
CASSADRTGNSPLHF
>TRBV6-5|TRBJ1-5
CAGARGGVSNQPQHF
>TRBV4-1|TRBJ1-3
CASSRNSVGASGNTIYF
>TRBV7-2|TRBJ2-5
CASSPRLAGAAETQYF
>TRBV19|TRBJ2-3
CASRFGGAKSNTQYF
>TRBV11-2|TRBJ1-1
CASSSDRGGTEAFF
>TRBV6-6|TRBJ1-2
CAILQGANRGYTF
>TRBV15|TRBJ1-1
CATSRDGTGMTAFF
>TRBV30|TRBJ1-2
CAWIRTKSVYGYTF
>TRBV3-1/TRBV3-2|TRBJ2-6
CASSHRTVSGANVLTF
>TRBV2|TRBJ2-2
CASRITYSGELFF
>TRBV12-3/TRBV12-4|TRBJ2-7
CASGGGEQYF
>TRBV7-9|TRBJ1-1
CASSLIGMNTEAFF
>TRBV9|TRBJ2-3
CASSVLDSTDTQYF
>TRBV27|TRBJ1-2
CASSPTGGYYGYTF
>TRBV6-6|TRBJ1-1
CASSVQGWNTEAFF
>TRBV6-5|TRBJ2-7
CASRESYEQYF
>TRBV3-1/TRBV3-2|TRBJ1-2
CASSQQTGTYGYTF
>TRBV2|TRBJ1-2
CASTVNYGYTF
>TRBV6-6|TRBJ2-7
CASSRSGTRSYEQYF
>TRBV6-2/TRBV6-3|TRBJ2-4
CASSYVKGETVTGRNIQYF
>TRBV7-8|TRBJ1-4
CASSLGTGQKGNEKLFF
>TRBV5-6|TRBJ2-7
CASSFGSPGTVFSYEQYF
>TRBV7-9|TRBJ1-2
CASSLRDRAYHGYTF
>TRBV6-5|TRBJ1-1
CASSYSGALNTEAFF
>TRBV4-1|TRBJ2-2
CASSQEGRGSGAYTGELFF
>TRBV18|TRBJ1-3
CASSPAGGSGNTIYF
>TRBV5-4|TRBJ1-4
CASSLGQGSGEKLFF
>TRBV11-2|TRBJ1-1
CASSSWSVGNTEAFF
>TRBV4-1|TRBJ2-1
CASSPGGLAGGQYNEQFF
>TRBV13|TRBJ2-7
CASSLKAGTLMSEQYF
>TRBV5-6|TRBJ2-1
CASSLRTGVGNEQFF
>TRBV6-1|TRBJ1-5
CASSEGGQPQHF
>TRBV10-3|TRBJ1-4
CAIIPGELEKLFF
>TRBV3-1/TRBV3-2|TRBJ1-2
CASSPERTSGYTF
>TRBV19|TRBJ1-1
CASSIMERAEAFF
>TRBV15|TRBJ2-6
CATSRGGEAGANVLTF
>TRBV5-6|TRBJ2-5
CASSLELLAGGEETQYF
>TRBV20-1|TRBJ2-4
CSASDPTSGGPKNIQYF
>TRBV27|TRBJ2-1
CASSTPGTGSYNEQFF
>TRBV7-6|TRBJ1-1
CASSLATGNTEAFF
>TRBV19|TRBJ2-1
CASSQLVEQFF